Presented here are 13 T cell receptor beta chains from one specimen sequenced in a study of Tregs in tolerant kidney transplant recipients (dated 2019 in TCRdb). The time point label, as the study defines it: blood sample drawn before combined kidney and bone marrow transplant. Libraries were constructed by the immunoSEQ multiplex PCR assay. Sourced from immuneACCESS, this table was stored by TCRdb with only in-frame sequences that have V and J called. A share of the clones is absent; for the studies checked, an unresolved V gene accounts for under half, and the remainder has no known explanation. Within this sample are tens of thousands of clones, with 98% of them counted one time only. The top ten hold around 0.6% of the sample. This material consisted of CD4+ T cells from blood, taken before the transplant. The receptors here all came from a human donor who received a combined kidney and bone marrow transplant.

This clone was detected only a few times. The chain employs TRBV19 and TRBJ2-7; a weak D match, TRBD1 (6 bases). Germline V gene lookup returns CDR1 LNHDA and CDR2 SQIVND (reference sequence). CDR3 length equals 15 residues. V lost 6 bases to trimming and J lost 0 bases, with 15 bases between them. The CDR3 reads CASREGDTHSYEQYF. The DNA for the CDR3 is TGTGCCAGTAGAGAAGGGGACACCCACTCCTACGAGCAGTACTTC. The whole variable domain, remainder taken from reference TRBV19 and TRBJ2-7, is DGGITQSPKYLFRKEGQNVTLSCEQNLNHDAMYWYRQDPGQGLRLIYYSQIVNDFQKGDIAEGYSVSREKKESFPLTVTSAQKNPTAFYLCASREGDTHSYEQYFGPGTRLTVT.

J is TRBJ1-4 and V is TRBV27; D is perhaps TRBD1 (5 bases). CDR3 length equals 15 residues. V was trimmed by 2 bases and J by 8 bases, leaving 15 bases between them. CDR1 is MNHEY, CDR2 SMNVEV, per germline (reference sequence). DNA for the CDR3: TGTGCCAGCAGTTTACTTTCTGGGGCGAGCGAAAAACTGTTTTTT. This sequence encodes CASSLLSGASEKLFF.

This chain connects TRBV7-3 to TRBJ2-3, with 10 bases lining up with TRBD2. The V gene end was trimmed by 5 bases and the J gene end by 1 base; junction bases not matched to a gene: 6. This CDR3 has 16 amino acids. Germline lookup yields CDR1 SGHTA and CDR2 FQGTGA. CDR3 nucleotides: TGTGCCAGCAGCACCGATCTAGCGGGGGGCACAGATACGCAGTATTTT. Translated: CASSTDLAGGTDTQYF. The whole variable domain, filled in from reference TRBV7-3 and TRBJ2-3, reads GAGVSQTPSNKVTEKGKYVELRCDPISGHTALYWYRQSLGQGPEFLIYFQGTGAADDSGLPNDRFFAVRPEGSVSTLKIQRTERGDSAVYLCASSTDLAGGTDTQYFGPGTRLTVL.

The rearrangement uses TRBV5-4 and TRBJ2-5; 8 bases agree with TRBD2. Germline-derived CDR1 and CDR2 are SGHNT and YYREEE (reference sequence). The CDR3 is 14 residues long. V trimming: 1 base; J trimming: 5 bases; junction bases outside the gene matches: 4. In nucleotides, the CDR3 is TGTGCCAGCAGCTTGCGGGGGGGCGCTGAGACCCAGTACTTC. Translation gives CASSLRGGAETQYF.

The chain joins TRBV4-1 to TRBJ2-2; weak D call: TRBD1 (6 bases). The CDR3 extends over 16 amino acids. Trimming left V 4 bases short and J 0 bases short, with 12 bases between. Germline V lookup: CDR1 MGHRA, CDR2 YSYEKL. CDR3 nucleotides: TGCGCCAGCAGCCCCCCGGCAGGGGCGAACACCGGGGAGCTGTTTTTT. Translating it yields CASSPPAGANTGELFF.

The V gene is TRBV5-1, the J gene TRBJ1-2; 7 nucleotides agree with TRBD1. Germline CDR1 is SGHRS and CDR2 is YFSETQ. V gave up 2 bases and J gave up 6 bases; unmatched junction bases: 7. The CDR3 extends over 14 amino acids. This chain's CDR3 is CASSFRRTGDGYTF. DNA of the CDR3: TGCGCCAGCAGCTTCCGACGGACAGGCGATGGCTACACCTTC.

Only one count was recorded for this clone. The CDR3 DNA is TGTGCCAGCAGCCCAAGGGGGCATAGTGGAAACACCATATATTTT. Its protein is CASSPRGHSGNTIYF. The genes are TRBV11-3 and TRBJ1-3, with 7 bases matching TRBD1. V lost 5 bases and J lost 3; bases outside the gene matches: 7. The CDR3 has 15 residues. Germline loops: CDR1 SGHNT, CDR2 YENEEA.

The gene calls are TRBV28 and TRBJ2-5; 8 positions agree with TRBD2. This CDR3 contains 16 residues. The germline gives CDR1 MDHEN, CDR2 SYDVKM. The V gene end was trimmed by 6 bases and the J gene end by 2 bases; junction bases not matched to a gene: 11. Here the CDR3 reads CASSLSGGGRQETQYF. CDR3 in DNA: TGTGCCAGCAGCCTCTCCGGCGGGGGGAGACAAGAGACCCAGTACTTC.

The CDR3 protein is CASLRGITSYEQYF. The CDR3 nucleotides are TGTGCCAGCCTCCGAGGGATTACTTCCTACGAGCAGTACTTC. The chain is built from TRBV11-2 and TRBJ2-7, with D possibly being TRBD2 (5 bases). V was clipped by 8 bases and J by 1 base, with 15 bases between them. The germline V gene encodes CDR1 SGHAT and CDR2 FQNNGV. The CDR3 runs 14 residues.

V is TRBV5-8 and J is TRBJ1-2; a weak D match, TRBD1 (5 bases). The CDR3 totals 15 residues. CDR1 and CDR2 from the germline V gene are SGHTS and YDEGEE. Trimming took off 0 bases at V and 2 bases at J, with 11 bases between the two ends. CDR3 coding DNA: TGTGCCAGCAGCTTGGGAACAGGTACCAACTATGGCTACACCTTC. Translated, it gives CASSLGTGTNYGYTF.

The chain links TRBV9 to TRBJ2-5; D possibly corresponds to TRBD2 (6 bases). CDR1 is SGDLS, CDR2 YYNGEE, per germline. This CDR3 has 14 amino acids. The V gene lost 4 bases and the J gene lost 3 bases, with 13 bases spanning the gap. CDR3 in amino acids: CASSPLGGKETQYF. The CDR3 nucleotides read TGTGCCAGCAGCCCCTTGGGGGGAAAAGAGACCCAGTACTTC.

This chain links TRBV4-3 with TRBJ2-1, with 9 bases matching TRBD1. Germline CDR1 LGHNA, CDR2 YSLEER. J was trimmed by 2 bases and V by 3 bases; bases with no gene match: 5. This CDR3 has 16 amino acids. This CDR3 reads CASSQATGGTYNEQFF. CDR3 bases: TGCGCCAGCAGCCAGGCGACAGGGGGGACCTACAATGAGCAGTTCTTC.

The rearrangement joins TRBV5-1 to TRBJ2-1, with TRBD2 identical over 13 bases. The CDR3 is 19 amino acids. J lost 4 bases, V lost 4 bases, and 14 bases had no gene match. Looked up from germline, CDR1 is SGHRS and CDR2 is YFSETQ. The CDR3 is CASSPGLAGASRGYNEQFF. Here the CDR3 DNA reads TGCGCCAGCAGCCCCGGACTAGCGGGAGCATCCCGGGGTTACAATGAGCAGTTCTTC. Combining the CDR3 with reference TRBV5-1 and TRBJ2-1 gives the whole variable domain KAGVTQTPRYLIKTRGQQVTLSCSPISGHRSVSWYQQTPGQGLQFLFEYFSETQRNKGNFPGRFSGRQFSNSRSEMNVSTLELGDSALYLCASSPGLAGASRGYNEQFFGPGTRLTVL.